Detailed here is one T cell receptor (beta chain). The antigen is undetermined. These data come from a study of post-analysis software for immune sequencing data. Unique molecular identifiers were built into the TCR beta cDNA libraries. TCRdb ran MiXCR on the PCR reads and lists one entry per CDR3 protein. The table records fewer than 850,000 distinct CDR3 sequences, 25% to 30% of them present only once. Findings and caveats of the study: TRBV5-6, TRBV5-1 and TRBV20-1 belonged to a set of about five TRBV segments that were more frequent in patients than controls.

The CDR3 totals 14 residues. Trimming took 0 bases from V and 4 from J, leaving 9 bases between them. Germline CDR1 reads SGHRS; CDR2 reads YFSETQ. The sequenced sample was blood. The TCR originated in a girl between 5 and 17 years old with multiple sclerosis. The chain couples TRBV5-1 to TRBJ2-3; D perhaps matches TRBD2 (6 bases). The CDR3, as DNA: TGCGCCAGCAGCTTGGTTGCGGGATCAGATACGCAGTATTTT. Residues: CASSLVAGSDTQYF. The whole variable domain, filled in from reference TRBV5-1 and TRBJ2-3, reads KAGVTQTPRYLIKTRGQQVTLSCSPISGHRSVSWYQQTPGQGLQFLFEYFSETQRNKGNFPGRFSGRQFSNSRSEMNVSTLELGDSALYLCASSLVAGSDTQYFGPGTRLTVL.